This T cell receptor (beta chain) was profiled in a study of radiotherapy plus CTLA-4 blockade in lung cancer (dated by TCRdb to 2016 to 2019). For the wider study: Objective responses occurred in more than 15% of enrolled patients, and 31% achieved disease control.

Broader findings and caveats from the paper: After treatment with radiotherapy and ipilimumab, TCR clones that came from tumors expanded in the peripheral blood. The strongest predictors of response were reported to be early dynamic shifts in blood T cell clones along with a rise in serum interferon-beta following radiation.

This clone was counted a few times. What antigen it recognizes has not been identified. No much larger clone exists at a distance of one base, and base qualities are not known. In this study, focal radiation therapy paired with CTLA-4 blockade (ipilimumab) was tested in patients who had chemo-refractory metastatic non-small-cell lung cancer. The library was built by means of the immunoSEQ multiplex PCR assay. What TCRdb holds here is the immuneACCESS table cut down to in-frame rearrangements. Part of the clones is not present; checked against another copy, under half of the missing clones reflect an unresolved V gene, and the others are unexplained. The sample profile shows over 100,000 clones; over 80% of them were found once. The ten largest clonotypes hold 6.9% of the sample. Counted from cysteine to phenylalanine, this CDR3 has 11 amino acids. Just the 33-base CDR3 DNA is kept, in frame starting at base 1. As encoded in the germline V gene (reference sequence), CDR1 is SEHNR while CDR2 is FQNEAQ. V and J are truncated by 5 bases and 7 bases respectively, leaving an intervening sequence of 8 bases.

The sequenced sample was peripheral blood, obtained from a patient treated with radiotherapy plus ipilimumab. This clonotype originated in a human donor with non-small cell lung cancer that progressed on radiotherapy plus ipilimumab. The chain links TRBV7-9 with TRBJ1-1; matching of 5 bases hints at TRBD1 as the D gene. The nucleotide sequence reads TGTGCCAGCAGCCCTACAGGTGAAGCTTTCTTT. Its translation is CASSPTGEAFF.